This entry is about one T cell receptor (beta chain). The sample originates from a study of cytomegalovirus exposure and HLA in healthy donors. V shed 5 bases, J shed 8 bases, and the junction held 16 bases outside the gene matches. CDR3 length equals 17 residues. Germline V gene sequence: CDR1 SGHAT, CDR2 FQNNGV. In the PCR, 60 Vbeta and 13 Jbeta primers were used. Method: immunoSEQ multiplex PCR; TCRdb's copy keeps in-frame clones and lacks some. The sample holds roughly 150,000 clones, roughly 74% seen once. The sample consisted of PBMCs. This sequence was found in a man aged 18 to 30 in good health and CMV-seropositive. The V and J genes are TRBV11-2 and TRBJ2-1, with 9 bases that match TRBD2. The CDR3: CASSRQAGGRADDEQFF. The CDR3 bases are TGTGCCAGCAGCCGACAGGCTGGCGGGAGGGCCGATGATGAGCAGTTCTTC.